This TCR beta chain was sequenced for a study of OX40 agonist ivuxolimab in advanced cancers. The overall study: Three patients showed partial responses: one hepatocellular carcinoma and two cutaneous melanoma cases.

The study, taken as a whole, reports: Low normalized T-cell clonal expansion also characterized some of the nonresponders. At 0.1 to 3.0 mg/kg, CD4+ and CD8+ blood T cells expanded clonally by week 6.

Data came from immunoSEQ multiplex PCR; TCRdb stores just in-frame clones and leaves some out. This sample has more than 12,000 clones, with 65% to 75% found just once. The CDR3 is made up of 17 amino acids. Losses at the gene ends were 6 bases for V and 7 bases for J; bases not matched to a gene: 18. Germline loops: CDR1 LNHDA, CDR2 SQIVND (reference sequence). As concerns this clone: The antigen is undetermined.

The gene calls are TRBV19 and TRBJ2-5; 9 nucleotides match TRBD1. This receptor was obtained from an adult with an advanced solid tumor such as melanoma, head and neck, liver or kidney cancer. The source material was CD4+ or CD8+ T cells sorted from blood, sampled in a trial of the OX40 agonist ivuxolimab. CDR3 in DNA: TGTGCCAGTAGCCATACAAGGACCAACGACAGGGGGGGGACCCAGTACTTC. It yields the protein CASSHTRTNDRGGTQYF. Looking up the rest from reference TRBV19 and TRBJ2-5 gives the full variable domain: DGGITQSPKYLFRKEGQNVTLSCEQNLNHDAMYWYRQDPGQGLRLIYYSQIVNDFQKGDIAEGYSVSREKKESFPLTVTSAQKNPTAFYLCASSHTRTNDRGGTQYFGPGTRLLVL.